This is a list of T cell receptor beta chains from one sample in a study of chemoradiotherapy in HPV16-positive cancers. Profiling relied on immunoSEQ multiplex PCR, and the TCRdb table lists in-frame clones only, not all of them. Among around 460 clones listed, over 80% were seen once. The source material was tumor tissue, sampled from a patient who underwent chemoradiotherapy. The receptors were sampled from a human donor with HPV-associated anogenital cancer. The CDR3 runs from the conserved cysteine through the conserved F or W. D genes are given only for firm matches. For some rows the clone size is stated as once, few or many, or as a class when expanded; others skip it.

>.|12|TRBD1|TRBV30|TRBJ1-5
CAWAQGVQPQHF
TGTGCCTGGGCCCAGGGGGTTCAGCCCCAGCATTTT
>.|18|TRBD2|TRBV4-2|TRBJ2-2
CASSQVPGGGANTGELFF
TGTGCCAGCAGCCAAGTCCCTGGCGGGGGGGCGAACACCGGGGAGCTGTTTTTT
>.|13|.|TRBV27|TRBJ1-1
CASSVQMNTEAFF
TGTGCCAGCAGTGTCCAAATGAACACTGAAGCTTTCTTT
>once|15|.|TRBV14|TRBJ1-1
CASSQVGVLWTEAFF
TGTGCCAGCAGCCAAGTCGGGGTTTTGTGGACTGAAGCTTTCTTT
>.|14|.|TRBV5-4|TRBJ1-6
CASSLGAGTSPLHF
TGTGCCAGCAGCTTGGGCGCAGGGACTTCACCCCTCCACTTT
>.|14|TRBD1|TRBV10-3|TRBJ1-2
CAISESDRQGGYTF
TGTGCCATCAGTGAGTCGGACAGGCAGGGGGGCTACACCTTC
>once|18|.|TRBV11-3|TRBJ2-6
CASSNTCSRQSRANVLTF
TGTGCCAGCAGCAATACGTGCTCTCGACAAAGTCGGGCCAACGTCCTGACTTTC
>.|14|.|TRBV4-1|TRBJ1-3
CASSQDKGGNTIYF
TGCGCCAGCAGCCAAGATAAGGGGGGAAACACCATATATTTT
>.|12|.|TRBV29-1|TRBJ2-2
CSAYMQTGELFF
TGCAGCGCTTACATGCAAACAGGGGAGCTGTTTTTT
>.|13|TRBD1|TRBV30|TRBJ1-2
CAWETGAHYGYTF
TGTGCCTGGGAGACAGGGGCCCACTATGGCTACACCTTC
>.|15|TRBD1|TRBV5-4|TRBJ1-2
CASKDRDHLQYGYTF
TGTGCCAGCAAGGACAGGGACCATCTACAATATGGCTACACCTTC